The entry below gives a single T cell receptor beta chain sequence along with its context. Data came from immunoSEQ multiplex PCR; TCRdb stores just in-frame clones and leaves some out. The sample holds fewer than 40,000 clones, approximately 93% seen once. The data stem from a study of T cells in tuberculosis. Germline assignment: CDR1 MNHNS and CDR2 SASEGT. This CDR3 region has 13 residues. V gave up 5 bases and J gave up 5 bases; unmatched junction bases: 5. The genes are TRBV6-1 and TRBJ1-1, with 7 bases fitting TRBD1. The source of this sequence is a donor between 10 and 35 years old with latent tuberculosis or without tuberculosis infection. The sequenced sample was PBMCs. The CDR3 here is CASSPRGHTEAFF. DNA of the CDR3: TGTGCCAGCAGTCCAAGGGGGCATACTGAAGCTTTCTTT.